These 12 T cell receptor beta chains came from one sample sequenced in a study of T cell responses to AZD1222 COVID-19 vaccine. The assay was immunoSEQ multiplex PCR, and TCRdb's table has in-frame clones only and misses some. The data contain approximately 140,000 clones, approximately 95% of them seen just once; the ten biggest clones take up over 0.85%. The input for sequencing was peripheral blood, taken on day 0 of MenACWY control vaccination. All receptors come from an adult in good health.

This chain uses TRBV4-3 with TRBJ2-5, with TRBD2 identical over 12 bases. The germline V gene has CDR1 LGHNA and CDR2 YSLEER. The CDR3 contains 19 residues. V trimming: 1 base; J trimming: 3 bases; junction bases outside the gene matches: 12. Here the CDR3 DNA reads TGCGCCAGCAGCCAAGCCTCCCTTAGACTAGCGGGGGCCAAAGAGACCCAGTACTTC. Translating gives CASSQASLRLAGAKETQYF.

CDR3 sequence: CASSQLTGRTEAFF. In DNA form, the CDR3 reads TGTGCCAGCAGCCAATTGACAGGTCGGACTGAAGCTTTCTTT. V usage is TRBV14 and J usage is TRBJ1-1; the D gene is possibly TRBD1 (6 bases). With 2 bases removed from V and 5 bases from J, the gap between germline ends came to 12 bases. Germline assignment: CDR1 SGHDN and CDR2 FVKESK. The CDR3 is 14 residues long.

The gene calls are TRBV27 and TRBJ1-5, with D unclear. CDR3 length: 13 residues. Per the germline V gene, CDR1 is MNHEY and CDR2 is SMNVEV (reference sequence). V lost 5 bases, J lost 4 bases, and 9 bases lay in between. The CDR3 bases are TGTGCCAGCAGTCTCGATAGAAATCAGCCCCAGCATTTT. Translation: CASSLDRNQPQHF.

The chain couples TRBV27 to TRBJ1-2, with a possible D match to TRBD1 (6 bases). This CDR3 contains 18 residues. CDR1 and CDR2 from the germline V gene are MNHEY and SMNVEV (reference sequence). Trimming shortened V by 0 bases and J by 8 bases, and 25 bases separated the two germline ends. CDR3 loop: CASSLSGFGMGGARGYTF. The CDR3 nucleotides are TGTGCCAGCAGTTTATCAGGTTTTGGAATGGGGGGCGCCCGGGGCTACACCTTC.

In nucleotides, the CDR3 is TGTGCCAGCAGTTTAGGACTAGCGAATTACAATGAGCAGTTCTTC. As protein: CASSLGLANYNEQFF. The rearrangement links TRBV27 to TRBJ2-1; 9 bases map to TRBD2. Germline loops: CDR1 MNHEY, CDR2 SMNVEV (reference sequence). The CDR3 is 15 amino acids. Trimming removed 2 bases from V and 4 bases from J; junction bases left unmatched: 3.

J is TRBJ2-3 and V is TRBV6-6, with 8 positions matching TRBD2. The CDR3 consists of 17 residues. The V and J ends lost 5 bases and 6 bases, in that order; junction bases with no gene match: 16. The germline CDR1 and CDR2 sequences are MNHNY and SVGAGI (reference sequence). The CDR3 region is CASSPTPGGGARDTQYF. The CDR3, as DNA: TGTGCCAGCAGTCCGACCCCGGGAGGGGGGGCGAGGGATACGCAGTATTTT.

This chain links TRBV24-1 with TRBJ1-5; weak D call: TRBD1 (6 bases). The CDR3 runs to 14 residues. Germline CDR1 is KGHDR and CDR2 is SFDVKD. Between the trimmed V and J ends, which lost 4 bases and 9 bases, there was a span of 15 bases. CDR3 bases: TGTGCCACCAGTGAGTCAGGGGATTCCCGGCCCCAGCATTTT. Its protein product is CATSESGDSRPQHF.

The rearrangement links TRBV5-4 to TRBJ2-1; D is possibly TRBD2 (5 bases). The CDR3 loop spans 15 amino acids. Trimming removed 0 bases at V and 6 bases at J, with 13 bases between. Germline CDR1 SGHNT, CDR2 YYREEE (reference sequence). CDR3 DNA: TGTGCCAGCAGCTTGGTGGAGGCTCGGGGCAATGAGCAGTTCTTC. This codes for CASSLVEARGNEQFF.

The chain links TRBV6-6 to TRBJ1-5; 7 bases agree with TRBD1. This CDR3 spans 13 amino acids. The germline gives CDR1 MNHNY, CDR2 SVGAGI (reference sequence). Germline trimming cut 7 bases from V and 5 bases from J; bases unmatched to any gene: 5. The CDR3: CASIDREDQPQHF. In DNA form, the CDR3 reads TGTGCCAGCATAGACAGGGAGGATCAGCCCCAGCATTTT.

This rearrangement joins TRBV7-9 to TRBJ2-3; unclear D gene. Germline assignment: CDR1 SEHNR and CDR2 FQNEAQ (reference sequence). The V gene lost 4 bases and the J gene lost 6 bases, with 8 bases spanning the gap. The CDR3 length is 12 residues. CDR3 loop: CASSSSGDTQYF. CDR3 coding DNA: TGTGCCAGCAGCTCGTCTGGCGATACGCAGTATTTT.

This clone was observed once. The chain is built from TRBV5-4 and TRBJ2-1; 11 bases are a match to TRBD1. The CDR3 runs to 14 residues. Germline V CDR1 and CDR2: SGHNT, YYREEE (reference sequence). Unmatched junction bases numbered 5, after V lost 7 bases and J lost 5 bases. The DNA of the CDR3 is TGTGCCAGCGGGGACAGGGGGAGAAACAATGAGCAGTTCTTC. Protein: CASGDRGRNNEQFF.

J is TRBJ1-3 and V is TRBV6-6; unclear D gene. The CDR3 contains 13 residues. Germline CDR1 is MNHNY and CDR2 is SVGAGI (reference sequence). Trimming removed 7 bases from V and 8 bases from J, with 15 bases in between. The CDR3 bases are TGTGCCAGCACTCAAACCTCCCTAGACACCATATATTTT. Its protein is CASTQTSLDTIYF.